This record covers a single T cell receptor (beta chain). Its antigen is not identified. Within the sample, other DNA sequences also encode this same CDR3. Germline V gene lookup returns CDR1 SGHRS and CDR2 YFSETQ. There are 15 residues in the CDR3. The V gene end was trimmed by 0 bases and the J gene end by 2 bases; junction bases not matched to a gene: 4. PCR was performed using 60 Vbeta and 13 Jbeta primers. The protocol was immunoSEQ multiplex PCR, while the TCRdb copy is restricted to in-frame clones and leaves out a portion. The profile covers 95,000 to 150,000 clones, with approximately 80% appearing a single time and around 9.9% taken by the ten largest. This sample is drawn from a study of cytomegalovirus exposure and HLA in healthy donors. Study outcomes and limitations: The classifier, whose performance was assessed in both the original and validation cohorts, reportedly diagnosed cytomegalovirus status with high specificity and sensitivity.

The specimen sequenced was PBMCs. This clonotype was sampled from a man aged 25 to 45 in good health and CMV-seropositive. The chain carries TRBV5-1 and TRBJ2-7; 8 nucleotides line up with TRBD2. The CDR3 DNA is TGCGCCAGCAGCTTGGCCCCGGGAGGGCCCTACGAGCAGTACTTC. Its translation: CASSLAPGGPYEQYF.